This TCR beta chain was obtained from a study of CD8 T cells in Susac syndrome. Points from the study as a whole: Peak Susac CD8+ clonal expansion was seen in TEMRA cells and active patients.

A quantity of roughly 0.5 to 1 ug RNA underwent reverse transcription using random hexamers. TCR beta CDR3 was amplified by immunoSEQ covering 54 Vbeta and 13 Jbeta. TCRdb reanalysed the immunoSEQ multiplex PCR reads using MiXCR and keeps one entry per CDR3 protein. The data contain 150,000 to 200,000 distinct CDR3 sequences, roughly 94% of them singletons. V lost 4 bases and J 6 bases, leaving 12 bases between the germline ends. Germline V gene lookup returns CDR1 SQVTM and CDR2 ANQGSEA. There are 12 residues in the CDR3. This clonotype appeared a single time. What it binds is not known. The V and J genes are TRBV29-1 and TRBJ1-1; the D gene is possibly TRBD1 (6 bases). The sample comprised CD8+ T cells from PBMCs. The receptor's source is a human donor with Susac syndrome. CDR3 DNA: TGCAGCGTTGGGGTCAGGGGCGCTGAAGCTTTCTTT. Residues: CSVGVRGAEAFF.